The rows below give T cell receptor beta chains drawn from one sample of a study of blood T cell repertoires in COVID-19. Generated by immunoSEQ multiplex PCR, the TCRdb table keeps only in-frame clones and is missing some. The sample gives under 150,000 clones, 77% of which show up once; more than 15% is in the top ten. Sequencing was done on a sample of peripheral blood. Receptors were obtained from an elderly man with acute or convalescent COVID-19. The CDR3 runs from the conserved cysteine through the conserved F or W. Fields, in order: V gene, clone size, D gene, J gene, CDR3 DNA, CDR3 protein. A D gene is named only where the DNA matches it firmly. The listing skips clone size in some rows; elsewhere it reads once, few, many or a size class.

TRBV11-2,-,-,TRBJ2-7,TGTGCCAGCAGCTTAAACGGGAAAACCTACGAGCAGTACTTC,CASSLNGKTYEQYF
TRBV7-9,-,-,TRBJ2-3,TGTGCCAGCAGCTTGGGCAGGGGACCTGATAACACAGATACGCAGTATTTT,CASSLGRGPDNTDTQYF
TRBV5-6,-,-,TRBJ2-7,TGTGCCAGCAGCTTGGATAGGGGTCTTGGGTACGAGCAGTACTTC,CASSLDRGLGYEQYF
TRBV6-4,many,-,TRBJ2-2,TGTGCCAGCAGATCGGATGAGAGGAGTAGGGAGCTGTTTTTT,CASRSDERSRELFF
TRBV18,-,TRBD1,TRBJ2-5,TGTGCCAGCTCACCACGGGGACAGGGGAAAGAGACCCAGTACTTC,CASSPRGQGKETQYF
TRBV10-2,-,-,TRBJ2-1,TGCGCCAGCAGTGTGGAAAGGCGGGACAATGAGCAGTTCTTC,CASSVERRDNEQFF
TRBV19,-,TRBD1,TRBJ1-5,TGTGCCAGTAGAAACAGGGGTAGGGGGTCCAATCAGCCCCAGCATTTT,CASRNRGRGSNQPQHF
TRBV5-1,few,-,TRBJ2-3,TGCGCCAGCAGCTCCTTGGGGCGGGGCTCTAGCACAGATACGCAGTATTTT,CASSSLGRGSSTDTQYF
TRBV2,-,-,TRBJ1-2,TGTGCCAGCAGTGGGGGGAGGGTATCAACTGGCTACACCTTC,CASSGGRVSTGYTF
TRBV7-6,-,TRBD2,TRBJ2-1,TGTGCCAGCAGCTCAGGGACTAGCGGGGGGGCGAGGAATGAGCAGTTCTTC,CASSSGTSGGARNEQFF
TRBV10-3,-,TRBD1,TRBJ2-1,TGTGCCATCAGTGGCCAGGACAGGGGAATGGATGAGCAGTTCTTC,CAISGQDRGMDEQFF
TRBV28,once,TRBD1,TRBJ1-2,TGTGCCAGCAGTTCCCCCGGACAGGGATACGGAGGCTACACCTTC,CASSSPGQGYGGYTF
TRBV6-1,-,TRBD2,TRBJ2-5,TGTGCCAGCAGTGAATCGGGGGGGAGGCAAGAGACCCAGTACTTC,CASSESGGRQETQYF